Listed below are T cell receptor beta chains from one sample, sequenced in a study of vaccination and CD4 T cells after COVID-19. TCRdb re-called the PCR reads through MiXCR, storing one row per CDR3 protein. Of about 8,000 distinct CDR3 sequences listed, roughly 53% are singletons. These receptors lack a known antigen. The sample taken for sequencing was CD4+ T cells from blood, cultured in vitro. The receptors originated from a human donor who had recovered from COVID-19. Both conserved end residues are part of each CDR3. The D gene is left open where the match is weak. The size field is filled for only some rows; it gives once, few, many or a size class.

size: .; J: TRBJ2-2; D: .; V: TRBV6-2/TRBV6-3; CDR3: CASSYAPEITGELFF; DNA: TGTGCCAGCAGTTACGCCCCAGAGATCACCGGGGAGCTGTTTTTT
size: few; J: TRBJ2-1; D: .; V: TRBV20-1; CDR3: CSADQTGPQQFF; DNA: TGCAGTGCTGACCAGACGGGGCCCCAGCAGTTCTTC
size: few; J: TRBJ1-5; D: .; V: TRBV28; CDR3: CASISLGQPQHF; DNA: TGTGCCAGCATCTCATTAGGTCAGCCCCAGCATTTT
size: .; J: TRBJ1-1; D: .; V: TRBV6-8; CDR3: CASSYAHLDSNTEAFF; DNA: TGTGCCAGCAGTTACGCTCATCTTGACTCGAACACTGAAGCTTTCTTT
size: .; J: TRBJ1-1; D: .; V: TRBV12-3/TRBV12-4; CDR3: CASSFGSEAFF; DNA: TGTGCCAGCAGTTTCGGATCCGAAGCTTTCTTT
size: .; J: TRBJ2-2; D: TRBD2; V: TRBV28; CDR3: CASRLGGYTGELFF; DNA: TGTGCCAGCCGTCTGGGGGGGTACACCGGGGAGCTGTTTTTT
size: .; J: TRBJ2-3; D: .; V: TRBV21-1; CDR3: CASSPWRGQAHTDTQYF; DNA: TGTGCCAGCAGCCCCTGGAGGGGCCAGGCCCACACAGATACGCAGTATTTT
size: .; J: TRBJ2-7; D: TRBD1; V: TRBV7-9; CDR3: CASSSMDRSSYEQYF; DNA: TGTGCCAGCAGCTCGATGGACAGGAGCTCCTACGAGCAGTACTTC
size: few; J: TRBJ1-5; D: .; V: TRBV19; CDR3: CASSTGGAVNQPQHF; DNA: TGTGCCAGTAGTACCGGAGGGGCAGTAAATCAGCCCCAGCATTTT
size: few; J: TRBJ1-2; D: .; V: TRBV5-4; CDR3: CASRRLTAGGYTF; DNA: TGTGCCAGCCGGCGGTTAACGGCTGGGGGCTACACCTTC
size: .; J: TRBJ1-1; D: TRBD1; V: TRBV7-9; CDR3: CASSLGPGQGNTEAFF; DNA: TGTGCCAGCAGCTTGGGCCCGGGACAGGGAAACACTGAAGCTTTCTTT
size: .; J: TRBJ2-2; D: .; V: TRBV7-3; CDR3: CASSFSTGSGGELFF; DNA: TGTGCCAGCAGTTTTTCGACCGGGAGCGGCGGGGAGCTGTTTTTT
size: .; J: TRBJ2-7; D: TRBD2; V: TRBV7-3; CDR3: CASSLSSGPYEQYF; DNA: TGTGCCAGCAGCTTATCTAGCGGACCCTACGAGCAGTACTTC
size: .; J: TRBJ2-2; D: .; V: TRBV2; CDR3: CASSESRVRGELFF; DNA: TGTGCCAGCAGTGAATCCAGGGTGAGAGGGGAGCTGTTTTTT
size: .; J: TRBJ1-1; D: .; V: TRBV12-3/TRBV12-4; CDR3: CASSFGGSRTEAFF; DNA: TGTGCCAGCAGTTTTGGGGGCAGTAGGACTGAAGCTTTCTTT
size: .; J: TRBJ1-1; D: .; V: TRBV20-1; CDR3: CSASPSSWTEAFF; DNA: TGCAGTGCTAGCCCCAGTTCGTGGACTGAAGCTTTCTTT
size: .; J: TRBJ1-2; D: .; V: TRBV4-3; CDR3: CASSQDLGGDYGYTF; DNA: TGCGCCAGCAGCCAAGATCTCGGGGGGGACTATGGCTACACCTTC
size: few; J: TRBJ2-5; D: .; V: TRBV6-2/TRBV6-3; CDR3: CASSSSRVVVETQYF; DNA: TGTGCCAGCAGTTCATCCAGGGTCGTGGTGGAGACCCAGTACTTC
size: .; J: TRBJ1-2; D: TRBD1; V: TRBV6-1; CDR3: CASSGRGRPNYGYTF; DNA: TGTGCCAGCAGTGGTAGGGGGCGACCTAACTATGGCTACACCTTC
size: few; J: TRBJ1-2; D: .; V: TRBV12-5; CDR3: CASGHFTGIGYTF; DNA: TGTGCTAGTGGCCACTTCACAGGGATCGGCTACACCTTC
size: once; J: TRBJ1-5; D: .; V: TRBV19; CDR3: CASSTILRGPQHF; DNA: TGTGCCAGTAGTACCATACTCCGTGGGCCCCAGCATTTT
size: .; J: TRBJ1-2; D: .; V: TRBV12-3/TRBV12-4; CDR3: CASSATGRSGYTF; DNA: TGTGCCAGCAGTGCGACAGGAAGGAGCGGCTACACCTTC
size: once; J: TRBJ2-5; D: TRBD2; V: TRBV20-1; CDR3: CSARDILAGEETQYF; DNA: TGCAGTGCTAGAGATATTCTAGCGGGAGAAGAGACCCAGTACTTC
size: .; J: TRBJ1-1; D: .; V: TRBV5-1; CDR3: CASSFSRADLNTEAFF; DNA: TGCGCCAGCAGCTTTAGCCGGGCGGATTTGAACACTGAAGCTTTCTTT
size: few; J: TRBJ1-1; D: .; V: TRBV18; CDR3: CASSQRVGGSDTEAFF; DNA: TGTGCCAGCTCACAGCGGGTCGGAGGGTCTGACACTGAAGCTTTCTTT
size: .; J: TRBJ2-7; D: .; V: TRBV6-5; CDR3: CASSYSAVHEQYF; DNA: TGTGCCAGCAGTTACTCGGCAGTCCACGAGCAGTACTTC
size: .; J: TRBJ2-7; D: .; V: TRBV21-1; CDR3: CASSSPTGIEQYF; DNA: TGTGCCAGCAGCTCCCCGACAGGGATCGAGCAGTACTTC
size: .; J: TRBJ2-3; D: TRBD2; V: TRBV12-3/TRBV12-4; CDR3: CASSPMAGGRGDTQYF; DNA: TGTGCCAGCAGCCCCATGGCGGGGGGGCGAGGAGATACGCAGTATTTT
size: .; J: TRBJ2-7; D: .; V: TRBV20-1; CDR3: CSADVLQDEQYF; DNA: TGCAGTGCGGACGTCCTCCAAGACGAGCAGTACTTC
size: few; J: TRBJ2-7; D: .; V: TRBV7-9; CDR3: CASTQHTGPLAEQYF; DNA: TGTGCCAGCACCCAGCACACGGGCCCCCTCGCAGAGCAGTACTTC
size: .; J: TRBJ2-2; D: TRBD1; V: TRBV28; CDR3: CASSRPGGASGELFF; DNA: TGTGCCAGCAGTCGCCCAGGGGGCGCTTCCGGGGAGCTGTTTTTT
size: .; J: TRBJ2-3; D: .; V: TRBV7-3; CDR3: CASSQLARTDTQYF; DNA: TGTGCCAGCAGCCAGTTAGCCCGCACAGATACGCAGTATTTT
size: few; J: TRBJ2-5; D: .; V: TRBV4-2; CDR3: CASSQERTDQETQYF; DNA: TGTGCCAGCAGCCAAGAGAGGACAGACCAAGAGACCCAGTACTTC
size: few; J: TRBJ1-1; D: .; V: TRBV6-2/TRBV6-3; CDR3: CASSYPRGVSVDTEAFF; DNA: TGTGCCAGCAGTTACCCCAGGGGAGTAAGCGTGGACACTGAAGCTTTCTTT
size: few; J: TRBJ2-1; D: TRBD1; V: TRBV20-1; CDR3: CSALRDREFF; DNA: TGCAGTGCTCTCCGGGACAGGGAATTCTTC
size: few; J: TRBJ2-7; D: .; V: TRBV20-1; CDR3: CSAKGGILTGEQYF; DNA: TGCAGTGCTAAGGGTGGGATTTTAACGGGTGAGCAGTACTTC
size: few; J: TRBJ1-2; D: TRBD1; V: TRBV19; CDR3: CASSITPGQGYGYTF; DNA: TGTGCCAGTAGTATAACACCGGGACAGGGGTATGGCTACACCTTC
size: .; J: TRBJ1-2; D: .; V: TRBV11-3; CDR3: CASSLRAENYGYTF; DNA: TGTGCCAGCAGCTTAAGAGCGGAGAACTATGGCTACACCTTC
size: once; J: TRBJ2-2; D: .; V: TRBV29-1; CDR3: CSVSHPNTGELFF; DNA: TGCAGCGTGAGTCATCCGAACACCGGGGAGCTGTTTTTT
size: .; J: TRBJ2-3; D: TRBD2; V: TRBV6-4; CDR3: CASSEAGGTDTQYF; DNA: TGTGCCAGCAGTGAAGCGGGAGGCACAGATACGCAGTATTTT
size: .; J: TRBJ2-3; D: .; V: TRBV7-2; CDR3: CASSLLTSDTQYF; DNA: TGTGCCAGCAGCTTACTTACTTCGGATACGCAGTATTTT
size: .; J: TRBJ2-6; D: .; V: TRBV2; CDR3: CASRRGGASGANVLTF; DNA: TGTGCCAGCCGAAGGGGGGGGGCCTCTGGGGCCAACGTCCTGACTTTC
size: .; J: TRBJ2-7; D: .; V: TRBV19; CDR3: CASSGRAEYEQYF; DNA: TGTGCCAGTAGTGGAAGGGCGGAGTACGAGCAGTACTTC
size: .; J: TRBJ1-2; D: .; V: TRBV20-1; CDR3: CSARIGGRIYGYTF; DNA: TGCAGTGCTAGGATCGGGGGGCGCATCTATGGCTACACCTTC
size: .; J: TRBJ2-2; D: TRBD1; V: TRBV7-9; CDR3: CASSLIQGTGELFF; DNA: TGTGCCAGCAGCTTAATACAGGGGACCGGGGAGCTGTTTTTT
size: .; J: TRBJ1-5; D: .; V: TRBV28; CDR3: CASSSTWGSGQPQHF; DNA: TGTGCCAGCAGTTCTACTTGGGGGTCGGGACAGCCCCAGCATTTT
size: .; J: TRBJ1-4; D: .; V: TRBV14; CDR3: CASSQARTSATNEKLFF; DNA: TGTGCCAGCAGCCAAGCCCGGACATCCGCAACTAATGAAAAACTGTTTTTT
size: .; J: TRBJ2-7; D: .; V: TRBV7-2; CDR3: CASSLGSFVGEQYF; DNA: TGTGCCAGCAGCTTAGGCTCCTTTGTAGGCGAGCAGTACTTC
size: .; J: TRBJ2-5; D: .; V: TRBV20-1; CDR3: CSVTGLETQYF; DNA: TGCAGTGTTACAGGGTTGGAGACCCAGTACTTC
size: .; J: TRBJ2-7; D: .; V: TRBV7-6; CDR3: CASSPSSIRGGSYEQYF; DNA: TGTGCCAGCAGCCCCAGCAGTATCAGAGGAGGGTCCTACGAGCAGTACTTC
size: .; J: TRBJ1-6; D: .; V: TRBV7-2; CDR3: CASRDGEGWSPLHF; DNA: TGTGCCAGCAGGGACGGGGAGGGGTGGTCACCCCTCCACTTT
size: few; J: TRBJ1-5; D: TRBD1; V: TRBV12-3/TRBV12-4; CDR3: CASSSGQGFRRDQPQHF; DNA: TGTGCCAGCAGCTCGGGACAGGGGTTTAGAAGGGATCAGCCCCAGCATTTT
size: .; J: TRBJ1-1; D: TRBD1; V: TRBV30; CDR3: CAWTQSRDSPKF; DNA: TGTGCCTGGACCCAATCCCGGGACAGCCCTAAATTT
size: few; J: TRBJ2-5; D: .; V: TRBV6-2/TRBV6-3; CDR3: CASSTHETQYF; DNA: TGTGCCAGCAGCACCCATGAGACCCAGTACTTC
size: few; J: TRBJ1-2; D: TRBD1; V: TRBV10-3; CDR3: CAAQGGGDGYTF; DNA: TGTGCCGCTCAAGGGGGCGGTGATGGCTACACCTTC
size: .; J: TRBJ2-1; D: TRBD1; V: TRBV6-2/TRBV6-3; CDR3: CASSIYSGTGNNEQFF; DNA: TGTGCCAGCAGTATCTACTCCGGGACAGGGAACAATGAGCAGTTCTTC
size: once; J: TRBJ2-2; D: .; V: TRBV11-3; CDR3: CASSLAGVGESTGELFF; DNA: TGTGCCAGCAGCTTAGCCGGGGTGGGAGAGAGCACCGGGGAGCTGTTTTTT
size: .; J: TRBJ2-3; D: .; V: TRBV7-9; CDR3: CASSLGGADHTQYF; DNA: TGTGCCAGCAGCTTAGGGGGGGCCGATCATACGCAGTATTTT
size: .; J: TRBJ1-5; D: .; V: TRBV5-8; CDR3: CASSPTVGPQHF; DNA: TGTGCCAGCAGCCCGACGGTAGGGCCCCAGCATTTT
size: few; J: TRBJ1-2; D: .; V: TRBV7-9; CDR3: CASSLARGGYGYTF; DNA: TGTGCCAGCAGCTTAGCCAGGGGAGGGTATGGCTACACCTTC